These 31 T cell receptor beta chains share one sample of origin, sequenced in a study of blood T cell repertoires in COVID-19 (dated by TCRdb to about 2020). The library relied on the immunoSEQ multiplex PCR assay. The immuneACCESS repertoire file appears here via TCRdb, limited to in-frame rearrangements. These files lack a portion of the clones; in checked studies, under half of the deficit traces to unresolved V genes, and the cause of the others is not known. The sample table lists approximately 190,000 clones, around 80% of them with a count of one. The ten largest clonotypes hold approximately 6.9% of the sample. Material: peripheral blood. The receptor source for this set is a man aged 60 to 75 with acute or convalescent COVID-19.

The chain carries TRBV2 and TRBJ1-1, with TRBD1 matching over 7 bases. The ends lost 8 bases at V and 4 bases at J; junction bases unmatched: 10. This CDR3 has 14 amino acids. Germline lookup yields CDR1 SNHLY and CDR2 FYNNEI. CDR3 loop: CASLIDRVGTEAFF. The CDR3 DNA reads as TGTGCCAGCTTGATCGACAGGGTAGGCACTGAAGCTTTCTTT. Complete variable domain (other parts from reference TRBV2 and TRBJ1-1): EPEVTQTPSHQVTQMGQEVILRCVPISNHLYFYWYRQILGQKVEFLVSFYNNEISEKSEIFDDQFSVERPDGSNFTLKIRSTKLEDSAMYFCASLIDRVGTEAFFGQGTRLTVV.

The rearrangement links TRBV24-1 to TRBJ1-4; tentatively, D is TRBD1 (6 bases). V shed 3 bases and J shed 6 bases, with 10 bases lying between them. Looked up from germline, CDR1 is KGHDR and CDR2 is SFDVKD. CDR3 length equals 14 residues. CDR3: CATSDPRQDEKLFF. In DNA, the CDR3 is TGTGCCACCAGTGATCCCCGACAGGATGAAAAACTGTTTTTT.

The V and J genes are TRBV18 and TRBJ2-1; tentative D call: TRBD2 (5 bases). CDR3 length: 13 amino acids. The V end lost 2 bases, the J end lost 8 bases, and 10 bases lay between the germline ends. Germline CDR1 KGHSH, CDR2 LQKENI. The CDR3 sequence: CASSPVRADEQFF. CDR3 DNA sequence: TGTGCCAGCTCACCAGTGAGGGCCGATGAGCAGTTCTTC.

The V gene is TRBV11-2, the J gene TRBJ1-1, with 7 bases that match TRBD1. J lost 1 base, V lost 4 bases, and 18 bases had no gene match. This CDR3 is 19 amino acids long. CDR1 and CDR2 from the germline V gene are SGHAT and FQNNGV. The CDR3 sequence is CASSSRYRGLSPSNTEAFF. In nucleotides, the CDR3 is TGTGCCAGCAGCTCGCGATACAGGGGATTATCGCCTTCGAACACTGAAGCTTTCTTT.

The rearrangement uses TRBV9 and TRBJ2-7; D gene uncertain. The CDR3 totals 14 residues. The V end lost 0 bases, the J end lost 2 bases, and 9 bases lay between the germline ends. The germline CDR1 and CDR2 sequences are SGDLS and YYNGEE. The chain's CDR3 is CASSVVPETYEQYF. The DNA for the CDR3 is TGTGCCAGCAGCGTAGTGCCAGAAACCTACGAGCAGTACTTC.

The chain employs TRBV3-1 (or the pseudogene TRBV3-2) and TRBJ2-3; 7 bases agree with TRBD2. This CDR3 is 15 amino acids long. Germline V gene sequence: CDR1 LGHDT, CDR2 YNNKEL (reference sequence). Germline trimming cut 5 bases from V and 0 bases from J; bases unmatched to any gene: 5. CDR3 loop: CASSIGTMSTDTQYF. For the CDR3, the DNA is TGTGCCAGCAGCATCGGGACTATGAGCACAGATACGCAGTATTTT.

The CDR3 region has the DNA TGCAGCGTCATTTCACAACTGAACACTGAAGCTTTCTTT. As protein: CSVISQLNTEAFF. This chain connects TRBV29-1 to TRBJ1-1; D gene ambiguous. CDR1 is SQVTM, CDR2 ANQGSEA, per germline. V gave up 6 bases and J gave up 0 bases, with 11 bases separating them. The CDR3 loop spans 13 amino acids.

The chain uses TRBV10-3 and TRBJ1-1, with D hard to call. This CDR3 region has 13 residues. The germline CDR1 and CDR2 sequences are ENHRY and SYGVKD. V was cut by 4 bases and J by 4 bases, with 10 bases left in between. In DNA, the CDR3 is TGTGCCATCAGTGCTCCGGGAGGCACTGAAGCTTTCTTT. It is translated as CAISAPGGTEAFF.

The chain links TRBV27 to TRBJ1-5; 7 nucleotides agree with TRBD1. V trimming: 5 bases; J trimming: 0 bases; junction bases outside the gene matches: 10. Per the germline V gene, CDR1 is MNHEY and CDR2 is SMNVEV (reference sequence). This CDR3 is built from 17 residues. In nucleotides, the CDR3 is TGTGCCAGCAGTCTGACAGGGAACCCTTATAGCAATCAGCCCCAGCATTTT. It is translated as CASSLTGNPYSNQPQHF.

J is TRBJ1-2 and V is TRBV2, with 7 bases identical to TRBD1. With V trimmed by 3 bases and J by 8 bases, 9 bases remained unmatched. The germline gives CDR1 SNHLY, CDR2 FYNNEI. The CDR3 runs to 14 residues. CDR3 nucleotide sequence: TGTGCCAGCAGTGACACGACAGGGTTCGGGGGCTACACCTTC. Amino acid sequence: CASSDTTGFGGYTF.

The chain combines TRBV9 with TRBJ2-3, with D tentatively TRBD1 (6 bases). CDR3 size: 16 residues. Between the trimmed V and J ends, which lost 0 bases and 2 bases, there was a span of 13 bases. The germline V gene has CDR1 SGDLS and CDR2 YYNGEE. The CDR3 here is CASSVAGQTFTDTQYF. The CDR3 DNA sequence: TGTGCCAGCAGCGTAGCTGGACAGACGTTCACAGATACGCAGTATTTT.

The chain has TRBV4-1 and TRBJ1-6; 7 nucleotides align to TRBD1. V trimming: 1 base; J trimming: 8 bases; junction bases outside the gene matches: 8. Germline loops: CDR1 MGHRA, CDR2 YSYEKL. The CDR3 covers 16 residues. CDR3 sequence: CASSQGWTGADSPLHF. The CDR3 DNA is TGCGCCAGCAGCCAAGGCTGGACAGGCGCGGATTCACCCCTCCACTTT.

The rearrangement links TRBV4-2 to TRBJ2-7; TRBD2 agrees at 13 bases. CDR3 length: 17 residues. V lost 3 bases and J lost 7; bases outside the gene matches: 12. CDR1 is LGHNA and CDR2 is YNFKEQ in the germline V gene. The CDR3 loop reads CASSQTPGLAGTREQYF. The CDR3 DNA reads as TGTGCCAGCAGCCAGACCCCGGGACTAGCGGGGACTCGGGAGCAGTACTTC.

The chain recombines TRBV21-1 with TRBJ1-2; the tabulated D call, TRBD1, remains unverified against the DNA. TRBV21-1 is a pseudogene segment. This CDR3 is built from 11 residues. For the CDR3, the DNA is TGTGCCGGGGACAGGGTTGGCGGCTACACCTTC. This codes for CAGDRVGGYTF.

The chain combines TRBV2 with TRBJ1-1; D call uncertain. Trimming removed 8 bases from V and 0 bases from J, with 13 bases in between. This CDR3 comprises 14 residues. Germline V gene sequence: CDR1 SNHLY, CDR2 FYNNEI. The CDR3, as DNA: TGTGCCAGCGACCCGGGATTTATGAACACTGAAGCTTTCTTT. Protein: CASDPGFMNTEAFF.

The chain is built from TRBV10-3 and TRBJ1-1, with 10 nucleotides matching TRBD1. The CDR3 extends over 14 amino acids. Germline values: CDR1 ENHRY, CDR2 SYGVKD. The V gene end was trimmed by 7 bases and the J gene end by 3 bases; junction bases not matched to a gene: 5. CDR3 in DNA: TGTGCCATCACCCGGGACAGGGGCGACACTGAAGCTTTCTTT. Translated, it gives CAITRDRGDTEAFF.

The chain joins TRBV9 to TRBJ2-1; D perhaps matches TRBD2 (6 bases). The CDR3 is 16 amino acids. The V gene lost 3 bases and the J gene lost 0 bases, with 13 bases spanning the gap. Germline V gene data show CDR1 as SGDLS and CDR2 as YYNGEE. The CDR3 sequence: CASSASSGRSYNEQFF. The CDR3 coding sequence is TGTGCCAGCAGCGCCTCCAGCGGGCGCTCCTACAATGAGCAGTTCTTC.

The chain combines TRBV30 with TRBJ2-5; TRBD2 matches at 9 bases. V shed 1 base, J shed 5 bases, and the junction held 5 bases outside the gene matches. The CDR3 runs 14 residues. CDR1 and CDR2 from the germline V gene are GTSNPN and SVGIG (reference sequence). The CDR3 DNA sequence: TGTGCCTGGAGTGCGGGACTAGCAGGGGAGACCCAGTACTTC. This gives the protein CAWSAGLAGETQYF.

This clone was counted once. This chain uses TRBV6-2 or TRBV6-3 with TRBJ1-1; possibly TRBD1 for D (6 bases). Germline V gene sequence: CDR1 MNHEY, CDR2 SVGEGT. V shed 5 bases and J shed 5 bases, with 15 bases lying between them. CDR3 length: 14 residues. CDR3 nucleotides: TGTGCCAGCAGTCACTACAGGGAACGAACTGAAGCTTTCTTT. Translating it yields CASSHYRERTEAFF.

The chain uses TRBV11-2 and TRBJ2-5; 7 nucleotides match TRBD2. CDR3 size: 17 residues. The ends lost 6 bases at V and 5 bases at J; junction bases unmatched: 18. Germline-derived CDR1 and CDR2 are SGHAT and FQNNGV. The CDR3, as DNA: TGTGCCAGCAGTTTAACGTCCCTAGCGGTTAAGGGTGAGACCCAGTACTTC. Protein: CASSLTSLAVKGETQYF.

J is TRBJ1-2 and V is TRBV5-1; D is unclear. CDR1 and CDR2 (germline): SGHRS, YFSETQ. This CDR3 has 14 residues. Trimming pared 0 bases from V and 7 bases from J, leaving 13 bases between. CDR3 nucleotides: TGCGCCAGCAGCTTGGGCGAGGTGGAGGGTGGCTACACCTTC. This encodes CASSLGEVEGGYTF.

V is TRBV11-2 and J is TRBJ2-5; 7 bases are a match to TRBD2. V lost 3 bases, J lost 7 bases, and 8 bases stayed unmatched. Germline CDR1 and CDR2: SGHAT and FQNNGV. The CDR3 sequence is 14 residues long. The CDR3 DNA is TGTGCCAGCAGCTTGGGGGGGACCGCAAGGACCCAGTACTTC. This encodes CASSLGGTARTQYF.

The CDR3 DNA reads as TGTGCCAGCAGCCAACTAACCCGGGCAGGGAATAATTCACCCCTCCACTTT. It codes for CASSQLTRAGNNSPLHF. The genes are TRBV14 and TRBJ1-6; perhaps TRBD1 as D (5 bases). CDR1 and CDR2 from the germline V gene are SGHDN and FVKESK. The CDR3 loop spans 17 amino acids. Trimming shortened V by 2 bases and J by 5 bases, and 16 bases separated the two germline ends.

The V gene is TRBV6-5, the J gene TRBJ1-1, with D hard to call. The germline V and J ends were trimmed by 0 bases and 4 bases, with 6 bases remaining between them. This CDR3 contains 13 residues. CDR1 MNHEY and CDR2 SVGAGI come from the germline V gene. Here the CDR3 reads CASSYSRSTEAFF. DNA of the CDR3: TGTGCCAGCAGTTACTCGAGGTCCACTGAAGCTTTCTTT.

This clone was counted once. The chain recombines TRBV27 with TRBJ2-7; possible D gene TRBD1, 6 bases. CDR3 length: 16 residues. Looked up from germline, CDR1 is MNHEY and CDR2 is SMNVEV (reference sequence). V lost 5 bases, J lost 1 base, and 18 bases lay in between. CDR3 residues: CASSPSTGTISYEQYF. CDR3 coding DNA: TGTGCCAGCAGTCCATCTACCGGGACAATTTCCTACGAGCAGTACTTC.

This clone was detected only once. This CDR3 is also generated by other DNA sequences in the sample. V is TRBV4-1 and J is TRBJ1-2; D ambiguous. This CDR3 spans 15 amino acids. Germline CDR1 and CDR2: MGHRA and YSYEKL. V was shortened by 0 bases and J by 4 bases, with 12 bases between the two germline ends. CDR3 nucleotide sequence: TGCGCCAGCAGCCAAGAAGGCCAGGCTGGCTATGGCTACACCTTC. This gives the protein CASSQEGQAGYGYTF.

The genes are TRBV18 and TRBJ1-5; D is possibly TRBD1 (6 bases). The CDR3 runs to 12 residues. The V gene lost 5 bases and the J gene lost 11 bases, with 13 bases spanning the gap. Germline-derived CDR1 and CDR2 are KGHSH and LQKENI. This CDR3 is CASSGDRFAQHF. Here the CDR3 DNA reads TGTGCCAGCTCAGGTGACAGGTTTGCCCAGCATTTT. Supplemented by reference TRBV18 and TRBJ1-5, the full variable domain reads NAGVMQNPRHLVRRRGQEARLRCSPMKGHSHVYWYRQLPEEGLKFMVYLQKENIIDESGMPKERFSAEFPKEGPSILRIQQVVRGDSAAYFCASSGDRFAQHFGDGTRLSIL.

The chain couples TRBV5-1 to TRBJ1-1; the match to TRBD1 covers 7 bases. Germline V lookup: CDR1 SGHRS, CDR2 YFSETQ. The CDR3 is made up of 15 amino acids. Losses at the gene ends were 3 bases for V and 3 bases for J; bases not matched to a gene: 8. The CDR3 DNA follows: TGCGCCAGCAGCTCGGGAACAGGGGACTACACTGAAGCTTTCTTT. Translating gives CASSSGTGDYTEAFF.

The genes are TRBV9 and TRBJ2-1, with D perhaps TRBD1 (5 bases). Deletions cut 2 bases from V and 4 bases from J, with 13 bases between. The germline CDR1 and CDR2 sequences are SGDLS and YYNGEE. This CDR3 has 15 residues. CDR3 coding DNA: TGTGCCAGCAGCGTGGGTAGGGGCAATTACAATGAGCAGTTCTTC. Translated, it gives CASSVGRGNYNEQFF.

This clone appeared a few times. The chain carries TRBV10-1 and TRBJ2-1, with TRBD2 identical over 14 bases. Germline V lookup: CDR1 WNHNN, CDR2 SYGVQD (reference sequence). The ends lost 5 bases at V and 0 bases at J; junction bases unmatched: 6. The CDR3 spans 18 residues. CDR3 region: CASSRGLAGGLSYNEQFF. CDR3 DNA sequence: TGCGCCAGCAGTCGCGGACTAGCGGGGGGTCTCTCCTACAATGAGCAGTTCTTC.

The J gene is TRBJ2-7, the V gene TRBV7-2; TRBD1 agrees at 9 bases. This CDR3 comprises 14 residues. V shed 6 bases and J 4 bases; nucleotides not matched to a gene: 7. Germline CDR1 SGHTA, CDR2 FQGNSA. CDR3 sequence: CASRSGQGRYEQYF. The CDR3 DNA is TGTGCCAGCAGGTCGGGACAGGGAAGATACGAGCAGTACTTC.